This T cell receptor beta chain originates from a study of blood T cell repertoires in COVID-19. Background on the study: The study drew acute and convalescent COVID-19 samples from the United States, Italy and Spain. PBMCs, B-cell-depleted T cells, or T cells provided the cDNA or gDNA that made up the material.

The CDR3 spans 16 residues. The V gene lost 5 bases and the J gene lost 1 base, with 16 bases spanning the gap. Germline loops: CDR1 SGHAT, CDR2 FQNNGV. This clone was seen just once. Study processing details: Amplified reference gene primers provided the basis for estimating nucleated cell counts. Profiling relied on immunoSEQ multiplex PCR, and the TCRdb table lists in-frame clones only, not all of them. D and trimming come from the DNA, and the V and J calls and clone size come from that table. The repertoire holds about 140,000 clones, with approximately 79% as singletons. The TCR sequence derives from a man aged 45-65 years with active or convalescent COVID-19. The specimen sequenced was peripheral blood. The V and J genes are TRBV11-2 and TRBJ2-3; no clear D gene. The CDR3 loop is CASSRAGRIGTDTQYF. In DNA form, the CDR3 reads TGTGCCAGCAGCCGAGCCGGCAGGATCGGCACAGATACGCAGTATTTT.